The rows below give T cell receptor beta chains drawn from one sample of a study of graft-versus-host responses after intestinal transplantation. What these receptors recognize is not known. Profiling relied on immunoSEQ multiplex PCR, and the TCRdb table lists in-frame clones only, not all of them. Of 75,000 to 95,000 clones listed, less than 95% were seen once; the top ten hold 0.3% to 0.45%. Sequenced here: unstimulated CD4+ T cells sorted from spleen or lymph node cells, sampled before transplant. The receptors were sampled from a human donor who was the organ donor for an intestinal transplant. Both conserved end residues are part of each CDR3. The order of the fields is J gene, clone size, D gene, V gene, CDR3 protein, CDR3 DNA. D genes are given only for firm matches. A clone size is listed for some rows: how often the clone was seen (once, few, many), or a class if it is expanded.

J: TRBJ1-3
size: .
D: TRBD1
V: TRBV5-6
CDR3: CASSSKGTGFYTIYF
DNA: TGTGCCAGCAGCTCCAAAGGGACAGGTTTCTACACCATATATTTT

J: TRBJ1-2
size: .
D: .
V: TRBV6-5
CDR3: CASSLKGGPNYGYTF
DNA: TGTGCCAGCAGCCTAAAGGGGGGGCCTAACTATGGCTACACCTTC

J: TRBJ2-7
size: .
D: .
V: TRBV29-1
CDR3: CSVGLGGTATHEQYF
DNA: TGCAGCGTTGGTCTAGGGGGAACGGCCACGCACGAGCAGTACTTC

J: TRBJ1-2
size: .
D: .
V: TRBV21-1
CDR3: CASSSGQEPNYGYTF
DNA: TGTGCCAGCAGCAGTGGACAGGAGCCTAACTATGGCTACACCTTC

J: TRBJ2-2
size: .
D: TRBD2
V: TRBV11-2
CDR3: CASSLDLAGIHTGELFF
DNA: TGTGCCAGCAGCTTAGATCTAGCGGGTATTCACACCGGGGAGCTGTTTTTT

J: TRBJ1-1
size: .
D: TRBD1
V: TRBV11-2
CDR3: CASSLEQGVRNTEAFF
DNA: TGTGCCAGCAGCTTAGAGCAGGGGGTCAGGAACACTGAAGCTTTCTTT

J: TRBJ2-3
size: .
D: .
V: TRBV27
CDR3: CASSLGGRDTQYF
DNA: TGTGCCAGCAGTTTAGGAGGGAGAGATACGCAGTATTTT

J: TRBJ1-4
size: .
D: TRBD1
V: TRBV5-1
CDR3: CASSTGQGGEKLFF
DNA: TGCGCCAGCAGTACAGGACAGGGGGGGGAAAAACTGTTTTTT

J: TRBJ2-5
size: .
D: TRBD1
V: TRBV28
CDR3: CASRSWGDRGSQETQYF
DNA: TGTGCCAGCAGGAGTTGGGGAGACAGGGGGTCCCAAGAGACCCAGTACTTC

J: TRBJ2-3
size: .
D: .
V: TRBV23-1
CDR3: CASRLTRDPRRTDTQYF
DNA: TGCGCCAGCAGGCTTACCCGGGATCCGAGGCGGACAGATACGCAGTATTTT

J: TRBJ1-6
size: .
D: .
V: TRBV11-3
CDR3: CASSLGGDSPLHF
DNA: TGTGCCAGCAGCTTAGGGGGGGATTCACCCCTCCACTTT

J: TRBJ2-2
size: .
D: TRBD2
V: TRBV4-1
CDR3: CASSQVSAGGFGGELFF
DNA: TGCGCCAGCAGCCAAGTATCGGCGGGAGGGTTCGGCGGGGAGCTGTTTTTT

J: TRBJ2-1
size: .
D: .
V: TRBV9
CDR3: CASSVATPPNEQFF
DNA: TGTGCCAGCAGCGTAGCTACTCCCCCCAATGAGCAGTTCTTC

J: TRBJ1-1
size: .
D: .
V: TRBV10-3
CDR3: CAISVNRVMNTEAFF
DNA: TGTGCCATCAGTGTGAACAGGGTGATGAACACTGAAGCTTTCTTT

J: TRBJ1-2
size: .
D: .
V: TRBV14
CDR3: CASSRSGANYGYTF
DNA: TGTGCCAGCAGCCGATCAGGGGCTAACTATGGCTACACCTTC

J: TRBJ2-1
size: .
D: TRBD2
V: TRBV5-1
CDR3: CASSLSGLAGAEYNEQFF
DNA: TGCGCCAGCAGCTTGTCGGGACTAGCGGGAGCTGAATACAATGAGCAGTTCTTC

J: TRBJ1-4
size: .
D: .
V: TRBV11-3
CDR3: CASSLTLGGILFF
DNA: TGTGCCAGCAGCCTAACCCTGGGGGGTATCCTGTTTTTT

J: TRBJ2-3
size: .
D: TRBD2
V: TRBV15
CDR3: CATSGTSGAFFFTDTQYF
DNA: TGTGCCACCAGCGGAACTAGCGGGGCCTTCTTCTTCACAGATACGCAGTATTTT

J: TRBJ1-2
size: .
D: TRBD1
V: TRBV30
CDR3: CATTGGGYTF
DNA: TGTGCCACTACAGGGGGCGGCTACACCTTC

J: TRBJ2-5
size: .
D: .
V: TRBV29-1
CDR3: CSVDRVQETQYF
DNA: TGCAGCGTTGACAGGGTACAAGAGACCCAGTACTTC

J: TRBJ1-4
size: .
D: TRBD1
V: TRBV5-6
CDR3: CASSTWTGGDLNEKLFF
DNA: TGTGCCAGCAGCACCTGGACAGGGGGGGATTTAAATGAAAAACTGTTTTTT

J: TRBJ1-2
size: once
D: TRBD1
V: TRBV19
CDR3: CASTEGQGNYGYTF
DNA: TGTGCCAGTACCGAAGGACAGGGCAACTATGGCTACACCTTC

J: TRBJ1-6
size: .
D: TRBD1
V: TRBV28
CDR3: CASSPGTVFNSPLHF
DNA: TGTGCCAGCAGTCCCGGGACAGTGTTTAATTCACCCCTCCACTTT

J: TRBJ2-7
size: .
D: TRBD2
V: TRBV5-5
CDR3: CASSLGQGGDEQYF
DNA: TGTGCCAGCAGCTTGGGGCAGGGAGGGGACGAGCAGTACTTC

J: TRBJ1-3
size: .
D: TRBD1
V: TRBV5-4
CDR3: CASSITGGPISGNTIYF
DNA: TGTGCCAGCAGCATAACAGGGGGACCTATCTCTGGAAACACCATATATTTT

J: TRBJ2-7
size: .
D: .
V: TRBV19
CDR3: CASTQPDSYEQYF
DNA: TGTGCCAGTACCCAACCCGACAGCTACGAGCAGTACTTC

J: TRBJ1-4
size: .
D: .
V: TRBV29-1
CDR3: CSVDIGSATNEKLFF
DNA: TGCAGCGTTGATATAGGGAGTGCAACTAATGAAAAACTGTTTTTT

J: TRBJ1-1
size: .
D: .
V: TRBV28
CDR3: CASSWGLPTTEAFF
DNA: TGTGCCAGCAGTTGGGGCCTTCCTACCACTGAAGCTTTCTTT

J: TRBJ2-7
size: .
D: .
V: TRBV2
CDR3: CASRYLEGIYEQYF
DNA: TGTGCCAGCCGGTATTTGGAGGGGATCTACGAGCAGTACTTC

J: TRBJ2-7
size: .
D: TRBD2
V: TRBV2
CDR3: CASSETGLAGGRSYEQYF
DNA: TGTGCCAGCAGTGAAACGGGACTAGCGGGGGGGCGGTCCTACGAGCAGTACTTC

J: TRBJ1-2
size: .
D: .
V: TRBV18
CDR3: CASSIDRNDYGYTF
DNA: TGTGCCAGCTCAATCGACAGGAACGATTATGGCTACACCTTC

J: TRBJ1-2
size: once
D: TRBD1
V: TRBV19
CDR3: CASRDLAGQGNYGYTF
DNA: TGTGCCAGTAGGGACCTCGCGGGACAGGGGAACTATGGCTACACCTTC

J: TRBJ1-1
size: .
D: TRBD1
V: TRBV6-1
CDR3: CASRYTGATEAFF
DNA: TGTGCCAGCAGATACACAGGGGCCACTGAAGCTTTCTTT

J: TRBJ1-4
size: .
D: .
V: TRBV9
CDR3: CASSAAHRAPLFF
DNA: TGTGCCAGCAGCGCCGCTCACAGGGCCCCACTGTTTTTT

J: TRBJ2-1
size: .
D: .
V: TRBV11-2
CDR3: CASSRLGSYNEQFF
DNA: TGTGCCAGCAGCCGACTAGGCTCCTACAATGAGCAGTTCTTC

J: TRBJ2-1
size: .
D: .
V: TRBV5-6
CDR3: CASSFLDEQFF
DNA: TGTGCCAGCAGCTTTTTAGATGAGCAGTTCTTC

J: TRBJ1-5
size: .
D: .
V: TRBV6-5
CDR3: CASSAGSGYQPQHF
DNA: TGTGCCAGCAGTGCAGGGTCAGGGTATCAGCCCCAGCATTTT

J: TRBJ2-7
size: .
D: TRBD2
V: TRBV19
CDR3: CASSAGVSYEQYF
DNA: TGTGCCAGTAGTGCGGGGGTATCCTACGAGCAGTACTTC

J: TRBJ1-4
size: .
D: TRBD1
V: TRBV2
CDR3: CASSRDRSIEKLFF
DNA: TGTGCCAGCAGTCGGGACAGAAGTATTGAAAAACTGTTTTTT

J: TRBJ1-1
size: .
D: .
V: TRBV6-6
CDR3: CAIDNPGRTEAFF
DNA: TGTGCCATCGACAACCCCGGGAGGACTGAAGCTTTCTTT

J: TRBJ2-1
size: few
D: TRBD2
V: TRBV5-6
CDR3: CASSLDGLAGGNEQFF
DNA: TGTGCCAGCAGCTTGGATGGACTAGCGGGAGGGAATGAGCAGTTCTTC

J: TRBJ1-1
size: once
D: .
V: TRBV5-1
CDR3: CASSRGRTEAFF
DNA: TGCGCCAGCAGTAGAGGGCGTACTGAAGCTTTCTTT

J: TRBJ1-2
size: .
D: .
V: TRBV6-4
CDR3: CASSDASGDGYTF
DNA: TGTGCCAGCAGTGACGCTTCGGGGGATGGCTACACCTTC

J: TRBJ2-3
size: .
D: .
V: TRBV29-1
CDR3: CSASGGWGDTDTQYF
DNA: TGCAGCGCGTCCGGGGGTTGGGGGGACACAGATACGCAGTATTTT

J: TRBJ1-2
size: .
D: .
V: TRBV6-5
CDR3: CASRRGHVDGYTF
DNA: TGTGCCAGCCGTAGGGGACACGTGGATGGCTACACCTTC

J: TRBJ2-3
size: .
D: TRBD1
V: TRBV2
CDR3: CASSVRTGSDTQYF
DNA: TGTGCCAGCAGTGTTAGGACAGGTTCAGATACGCAGTATTTT

J: TRBJ2-3
size: .
D: TRBD2
V: TRBV5-5
CDR3: CASSLAGADTQYF
DNA: TGTGCCAGCAGTCTAGCGGGGGCAGATACGCAGTATTTT

J: TRBJ2-7
size: .
D: TRBD2
V: TRBV11-3
CDR3: CASSLEGLASYEQYF
DNA: TGTGCCAGCAGCTTAGAAGGACTAGCTTCCTACGAGCAGTACTTC

J: TRBJ1-4
size: .
D: TRBD1
V: TRBV28
CDR3: CASSPTGGGEKLFF
DNA: TGTGCCAGCAGTCCGACAGGGGGCGGTGAAAAACTGTTTTTT

J: TRBJ1-4
size: .
D: TRBD1
V: TRBV6-1
CDR3: CATIGGTAGEKLFF
DNA: TGTGCCACCATAGGAGGGACAGCCGGTGAAAAACTGTTTTTT

J: TRBJ2-5
size: .
D: .
V: TRBV15
CDR3: CATSRGGRSEGTQYF
DNA: TGTGCCACCAGCAGAGGGGGGCGGTCTGAAGGGACCCAGTACTTC

J: TRBJ1-3
size: .
D: .
V: TRBV5-5
CDR3: CASSLVILQGSGNTIYF
DNA: TGTGCCAGCAGCTTGGTCATACTACAGGGATCGGGAAACACCATATATTTT

J: TRBJ2-7
size: .
D: TRBD2
V: TRBV5-1
CDR3: CASSSLAGGPWEQYF
DNA: TGCGCCAGCAGCTCCCTGGCGGGAGGGCCTTGGGAGCAGTACTTC

J: TRBJ1-2
size: once
D: .
V: TRBV19
CDR3: CASSIRSGGYGYTF
DNA: TGTGCCAGTAGTATAAGGTCGGGAGGCTATGGCTACACCTTC